Given below is one TCR beta chain in context. The data belong to a study of cytomegalovirus exposure and HLA in healthy donors. In the study overall: A prior study identified approximately 110 million unique TCR beta sequences from about 179 million T cells.

Per the germline V gene, CDR1 is MDHEN and CDR2 is SYDVKM. CDR3 length: 10 amino acids. V was clipped by 8 bases and J by 4 bases, with 6 bases between them. Primers included in the PCR were 60 Vbeta and 13 Jbeta primers. This table comes from immunoSEQ multiplex PCR, and its TCRdb copy is limited to in-frame clones, with some not included. The sample yields 150,000 to 200,000 clones, about 77% seen once. The gene calls are TRBV28 and TRBJ2-7; no clear D gene. Sequenced input: PBMCs. This TCR came from a woman aged 45 to 65 in good health and CMV-seronegative. For the CDR3, the DNA is TGTGCCAGCTCCCGTTACGAGCAGTACTTC. Amino acid sequence: CASSRYEQYF.